The source of this T cell receptor beta chain is a study of cytomegalovirus exposure and HLA in healthy donors. With 60 Vbeta and 13 Jbeta primers, the PCR was carried out. The method was immunoSEQ multiplex PCR; TCRdb's version includes in-frame clones alone and lacks a portion of them. The profile shows over 75,000 clones, roughly 81% of them singletons. The sequenced material came from PBMCs. The TCR comes from a woman under 30 in good health and CMV-seropositive.

CDR3 in DNA: TGCAGCGCAAGGGACAGGCGGGGAGGAAACTACTATGGCTACACCTTC. This gives the protein CSARDRRGGNYYGYTF. The chain combines TRBV29-1 with TRBJ1-2, with 8 bases that match TRBD1. Per the germline V gene, CDR1 is SQVTM and CDR2 is ANQGSEA. V gave up 7 bases and J gave up 3 bases; unmatched junction bases: 16. The length of the CDR3 is 16 residues.